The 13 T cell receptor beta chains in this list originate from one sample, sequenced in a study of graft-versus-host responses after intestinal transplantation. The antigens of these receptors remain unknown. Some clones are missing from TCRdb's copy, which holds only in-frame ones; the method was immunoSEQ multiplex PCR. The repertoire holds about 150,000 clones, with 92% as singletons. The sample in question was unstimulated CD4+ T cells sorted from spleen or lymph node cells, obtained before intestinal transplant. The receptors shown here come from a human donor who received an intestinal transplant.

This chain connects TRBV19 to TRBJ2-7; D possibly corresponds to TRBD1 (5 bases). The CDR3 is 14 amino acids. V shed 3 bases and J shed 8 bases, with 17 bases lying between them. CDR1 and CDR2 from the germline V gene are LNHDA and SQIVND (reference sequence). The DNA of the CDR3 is TGTGCCAGTAGTATGGAAACAGCTAGGGGCCAGCAGTACTTC. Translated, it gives CASSMETARGQQYF.

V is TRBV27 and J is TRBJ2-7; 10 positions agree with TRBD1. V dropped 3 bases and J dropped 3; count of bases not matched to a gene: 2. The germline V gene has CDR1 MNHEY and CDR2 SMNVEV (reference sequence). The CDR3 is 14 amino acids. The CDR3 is CASSLRTGGYEQYF. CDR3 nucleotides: TGTGCCAGCAGTTTGAGGACAGGGGGCTACGAGCAGTACTTC.

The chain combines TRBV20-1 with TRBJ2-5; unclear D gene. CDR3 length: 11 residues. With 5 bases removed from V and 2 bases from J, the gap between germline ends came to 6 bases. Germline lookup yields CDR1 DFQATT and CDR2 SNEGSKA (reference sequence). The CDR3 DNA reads TGCAGTGCTTCTCAGCAAGAGACCCAGTACTTC. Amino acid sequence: CSASQQETQYF.

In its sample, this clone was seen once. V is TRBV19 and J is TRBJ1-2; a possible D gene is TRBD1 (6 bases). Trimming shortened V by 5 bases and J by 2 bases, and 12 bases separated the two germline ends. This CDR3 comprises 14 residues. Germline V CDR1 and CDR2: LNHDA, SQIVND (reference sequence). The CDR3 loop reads CASSARTENYGYTF. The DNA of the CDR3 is TGTGCCAGTAGTGCCCGGACAGAGAACTATGGCTACACCTTC.

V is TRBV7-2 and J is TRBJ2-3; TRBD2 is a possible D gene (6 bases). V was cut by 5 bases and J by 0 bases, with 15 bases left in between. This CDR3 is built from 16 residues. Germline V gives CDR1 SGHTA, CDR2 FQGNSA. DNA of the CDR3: TGTGCCAGCAGCCCTGGGGTAGCGGCTAGCACAGATACGCAGTATTTT. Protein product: CASSPGVAASTDTQYF. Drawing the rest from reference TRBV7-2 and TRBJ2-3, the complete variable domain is GAGVSQSPSNKVTEKGKDVELRCDPISGHTALYWYRQSLGQGLEFLIYFQGNSAPDKSGLPSDRFSAERTGGSVSTLTIQRTQQEDSAVYLCASSPGVAASTDTQYFGPGTRLTVL.

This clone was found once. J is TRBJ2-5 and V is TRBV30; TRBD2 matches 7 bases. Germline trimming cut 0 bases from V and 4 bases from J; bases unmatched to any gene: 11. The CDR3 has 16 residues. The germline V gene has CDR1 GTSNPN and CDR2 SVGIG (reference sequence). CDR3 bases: TGTGCCTGGAGTGTACGAAGTAGCGGGCGGGGAGAGACCCAGTACTTC. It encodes CAWSVRSSGRGETQYF.

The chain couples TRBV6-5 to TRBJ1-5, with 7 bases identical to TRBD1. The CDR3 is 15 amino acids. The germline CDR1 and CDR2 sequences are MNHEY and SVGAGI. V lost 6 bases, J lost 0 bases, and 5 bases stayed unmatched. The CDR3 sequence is CASRDRPYSNQPQHF. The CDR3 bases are TGTGCCAGCAGGGACAGGCCCTATAGCAATCAGCCCCAGCATTTT.

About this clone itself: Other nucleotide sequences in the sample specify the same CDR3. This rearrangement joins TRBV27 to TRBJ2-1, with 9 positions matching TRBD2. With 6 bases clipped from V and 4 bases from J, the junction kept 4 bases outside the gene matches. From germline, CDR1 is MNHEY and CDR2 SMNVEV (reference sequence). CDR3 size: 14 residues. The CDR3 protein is CASSLTSGYNEQFF. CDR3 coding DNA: TGTGCCAGCAGCTTAACTAGCGGGTACAATGAGCAGTTCTTC.

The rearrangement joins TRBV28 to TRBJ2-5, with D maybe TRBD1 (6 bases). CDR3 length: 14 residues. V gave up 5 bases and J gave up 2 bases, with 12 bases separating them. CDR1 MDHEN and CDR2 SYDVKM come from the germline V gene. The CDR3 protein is CASSLGQIQETQYF. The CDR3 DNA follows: TGTGCCAGCAGTCTCGGACAGATTCAAGAGACCCAGTACTTC.

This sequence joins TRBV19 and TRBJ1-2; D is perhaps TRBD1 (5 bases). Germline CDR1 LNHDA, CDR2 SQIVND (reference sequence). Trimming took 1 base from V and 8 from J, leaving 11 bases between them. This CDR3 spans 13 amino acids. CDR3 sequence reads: CASSIGGGTGYTF. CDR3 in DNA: TGTGCCAGTAGTATAGGCGGGGGGACGGGCTACACCTTC.

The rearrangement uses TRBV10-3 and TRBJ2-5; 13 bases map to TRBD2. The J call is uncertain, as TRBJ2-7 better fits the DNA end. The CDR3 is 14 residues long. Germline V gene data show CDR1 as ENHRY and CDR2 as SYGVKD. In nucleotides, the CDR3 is TGTGCCACCGGACTAGCGGGAGTGGAGTACGAGCAGTACTTC. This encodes CATGLAGVEYEQYF.

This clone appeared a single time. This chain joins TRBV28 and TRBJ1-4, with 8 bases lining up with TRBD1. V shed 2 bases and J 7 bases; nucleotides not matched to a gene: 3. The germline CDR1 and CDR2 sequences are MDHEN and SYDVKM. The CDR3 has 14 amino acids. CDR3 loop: CASSLPGGSEKLFF. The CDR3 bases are TGTGCCAGCAGTTTACCAGGGGGCAGTGAAAAACTGTTTTTT.

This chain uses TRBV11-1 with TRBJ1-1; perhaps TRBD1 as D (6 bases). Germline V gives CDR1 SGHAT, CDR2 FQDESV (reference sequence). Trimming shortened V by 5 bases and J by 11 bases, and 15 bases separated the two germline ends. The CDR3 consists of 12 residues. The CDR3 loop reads CASSNMGARAFF. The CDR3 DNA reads TGTGCCAGCAGCAACATGGGGGCGAGGGCTTTCTTT.